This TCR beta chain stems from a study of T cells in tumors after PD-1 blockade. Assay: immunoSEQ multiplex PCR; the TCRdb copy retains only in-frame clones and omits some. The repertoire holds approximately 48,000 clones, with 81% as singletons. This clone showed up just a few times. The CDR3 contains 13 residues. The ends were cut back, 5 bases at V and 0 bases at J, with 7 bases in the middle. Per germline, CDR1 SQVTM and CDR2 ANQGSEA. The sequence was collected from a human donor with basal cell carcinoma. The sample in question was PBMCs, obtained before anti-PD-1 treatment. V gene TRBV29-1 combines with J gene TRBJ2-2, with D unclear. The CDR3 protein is CSVPVSNTGELFF. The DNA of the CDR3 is TGCAGCGTTCCCGTGTCGAACACCGGGGAGCTGTTTTTT.